Below, 13 T cell receptor beta chains from the same sample are listed, as sequenced in a study of blood T cell repertoires in COVID-19. Measured with immunoSEQ multiplex PCR; TCRdb has only the in-frame clones, and not every one. In the table there are 250,000 to 300,000 clones, roughly 84% of which are singletons. Sequencing was done on a sample of peripheral blood. These receptors originate from a man between 60 and 75 years old with acute or convalescent COVID-19.

The V call is TRBV29-1, the J call TRBJ2-5, with TRBD2 as a possible D gene (6 bases). Germline CDR1 SQVTM, CDR2 ANQGSEA. This CDR3 region has 13 residues. Trimming shortened V by 4 bases and J by 5 bases, and 14 bases separated the two germline ends. CDR3 bases: TGCAGCGTTGCGGGGGTAACGGGGGAGACCCAGTACTTC. This sequence encodes CSVAGVTGETQYF.

The V call is TRBV6-1, the J call TRBJ1-5, with D uncertain. From germline, CDR1 is MNHNS and CDR2 SASEGT. This CDR3 has 13 residues. Trimming stripped 2 bases from V and 3 bases from J, with 5 bases between. CDR3: CASSENLNQPQHF. The CDR3 coding sequence is TGTGCCAGCAGTGAAAATCTCAATCAGCCCCAGCATTTT.

The chain links TRBV6-5 to TRBJ1-3, with D possibly TRBD1 on 5 matching bases. This CDR3 is built from 15 residues. CDR1 and CDR2 from the germline V gene are MNHEY and SVGAGI. Trimming stripped 8 bases from V and 0 bases from J, with 14 bases between. The CDR3 DNA follows: TGTGCCAGCTTGGGGCAGCTCAACTCTGGAAACACCATATATTTT. It encodes CASLGQLNSGNTIYF.

The chain couples TRBV6-5 to TRBJ2-1, with 9 bases matching TRBD1. Trimming at V came to 5 bases and at J to 14 bases, leaving 4 bases not matched to a gene. Germline V lookup: CDR1 MNHEY, CDR2 SVGAGI. This CDR3 contains 11 residues. The chain's CDR3 is CASSRGQGKFF. CDR3 sequence (DNA): TGTGCCAGCAGTCGTGGACAGGGGAAGTTCTTC.

The rearrangement joins TRBV7-6 to TRBJ1-1; D unresolved. V lost 4 bases and J 5 bases, leaving 17 bases between the germline ends. Germline CDR1 reads SGHVS; CDR2 reads FNYEAQ. This CDR3 is 15 amino acids long. The DNA for the CDR3 is TGTGCCAGCAGCTCGGTGCCGGGGTTCAGAACTGAAGCTTTCTTT. Protein sequence: CASSSVPGFRTEAFF.

The genes are TRBV30 and TRBJ1-1; unclear D gene. CDR3 length: 15 amino acids. Per the germline V gene, CDR1 is GTSNPN and CDR2 is SVGIG (reference sequence). V was pared by 2 bases and J by 3 bases, with 16 bases between. The CDR3 here is CAWSQPTLRDTEAFF. The CDR3, as DNA: TGTGCCTGGAGTCAACCTACCCTCCGGGACACTGAAGCTTTCTTT.

J is TRBJ2-7 and V is TRBV9, with 8 bases that match TRBD2. After removal of 4 bases from V and 6 bases from J, the junction contained 9 bases not matched to a gene. Germline V gene data show CDR1 as SGDLS and CDR2 as YYNGEE. CDR3 length: 14 residues. The DNA for the CDR3 is TGTGCCAGCAGCAAAGAGGTGACTAGCGTCGAGCAGTACTTC. It yields the protein CASSKEVTSVEQYF.

This sequence joins TRBV19 and TRBJ2-7; D uncertain. The germline gives CDR1 LNHDA, CDR2 SQIVND (reference sequence). The CDR3 sequence is 14 residues long. V was shortened by 5 bases and J by 2 bases, with 13 bases between the two germline ends. As DNA, the CDR3 is TGTGCCAGTAGTCCCGCGTTGGCGGCCTACGAGCAGTACTTC. Amino acids: CASSPALAAYEQYF.

This chain uses TRBV4-1 with TRBJ2-3, with D hard to call. The CDR3 runs 15 residues. V was cut by 4 bases and J by 10 bases, with 21 bases left in between. Germline-derived CDR1 and CDR2 are MGHRA and YSYEKL. CDR3 sequence: CASSPPGISKAAQYF. For the CDR3, the DNA is TGCGCCAGCAGCCCCCCCGGCATCTCCAAGGCGGCGCAGTATTTT.

The chain is built from TRBV5-1 and TRBJ2-3, with TRBD2 matching over 7 bases. V shed 0 bases and J 6 bases; nucleotides not matched to a gene: 7. The CDR3 runs to 15 residues. In germline, CDR1 is SGHRS, CDR2 YFSETQ. The chain's CDR3 is CASSLGGLVADTQYF. CDR3 DNA: TGCGCCAGCAGCTTGGGAGGACTAGTGGCCGATACGCAGTATTTT.

The chain carries TRBV5-1 and TRBJ2-1, with unresolved D. Trimming cost V 1 base and J 0 bases, with 8 bases left between them. CDR1 and CDR2 from the germline V gene are SGHRS and YFSETQ. CDR3 length: 15 amino acids. The CDR3 nucleotides are TGCGCCAGCAGCTTGAGTGGCAGCTCCTACAATGAGCAGTTCTTC. Residues: CASSLSGSSYNEQFF.

This sequence joins TRBV19 and TRBJ2-1; 10 bases align to TRBD2. V gave up 6 bases and J gave up 10 bases; unmatched junction bases: 9. From germline, CDR1 is LNHDA and CDR2 SQIVND (reference sequence). This CDR3 contains 14 residues. CDR3 DNA sequence: TGTGCCAGTAGAACCGGGACTAGCGCGGAAGAGCAGTTCTTC. It codes for CASRTGTSAEEQFF.

The rearrangement uses TRBV21-1 and TRBJ1-1; the table assigns TRBD1, which was not confirmed against the DNA. TRBV21-1 is a documented pseudogene. This CDR3 comprises 13 residues. The CDR3 here is CAKPRRGLPEAFF. For the CDR3, the DNA is TGCGCTAAACCCAGGAGGGGGCTCCCTGAAGCTTTCTTT.